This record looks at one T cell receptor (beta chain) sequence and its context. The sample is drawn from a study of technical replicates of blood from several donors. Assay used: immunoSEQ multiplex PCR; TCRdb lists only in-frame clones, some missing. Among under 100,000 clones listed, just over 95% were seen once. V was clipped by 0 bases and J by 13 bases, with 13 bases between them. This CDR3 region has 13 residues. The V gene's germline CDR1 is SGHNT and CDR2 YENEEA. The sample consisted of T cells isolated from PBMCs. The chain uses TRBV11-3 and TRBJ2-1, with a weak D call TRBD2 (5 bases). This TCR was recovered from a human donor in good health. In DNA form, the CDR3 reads TGTGCCAGCAGCTTAGATAATCGGGCGGGTCAGTTCTTC. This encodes CASSLDNRAGQFF.